This TCR beta chain was captured in a study of early T cells in non-severe SARS-CoV-2 infection. Across the whole study: The authors sequenced bulk RNA from unsorted whole blood, leaving chains unpaired. Findings of the study overall: The matching step, a VDJdb search, favored anti-spike CD8 responses and missed private and CD4 specificities.

This clonotype was detected ten times or more. The antigen remains undetermined. Attachment of unique molecular identifiers to individual cDNA molecules was performed. Each CDR3 protein gets one entry after TCRdb re-called the 5' RACE reads with MiXCR. The repertoire holds more than 65,000 distinct CDR3 sequences, with around 13% as singletons. This TCR was sampled from an adult who was a healthcare worker with PCR-confirmed SARS-CoV-2 infection or an uninfected control (not recorded which). Sequencing used whole blood.

CDR3 loop: CASSPLSTGQGTNPYEQYF. DNA of the CDR3: TGTGCCAGCAGCCCCCTATCGACGGGACAGGGGACAAATCCCTACGAGCAGTACTTC. The chain joins TRBV4-2 to TRBJ2-7; TRBD1 matches 10 bases. Germline trimming cut 4 bases from V and 2 bases from J; bases unmatched to any gene: 17. The length of the CDR3 is 19 residues. CDR1 and CDR2 from the germline V gene are LGHNA and YNFKEQ.